A single sample gave rise to the 13 T cell receptor beta chains below, sequenced in a study of patients and donors after allogeneic stem cell transplantation. TCRdb ran MiXCR on the RT-PCR reads and lists one entry per CDR3 protein. The table lists fewer than 500,000 distinct CDR3 sequences, 16% of them singletons. Sequencing was carried out using blood, either unsorted or a sorted T cell fraction (not recorded which). The receptors derive from a human donor who was either an allogeneic HSCT recipient or a stem cell or donor lymphocyte infusion donor (not recorded which). It is not recorded whose cells these are; they may come from a transplant donor.

This clonotype showed up just a few times. This rearrangement joins TRBV4-1 to TRBJ2-7; D not certain. Trimming pared 1 base from V and 2 bases from J, leaving 9 bases between. The CDR3 totals 14 residues. Germline V lookup: CDR1 MGHRA, CDR2 YSYEKL. CDR3: CASSQVTETYEQYF. The DNA for the CDR3 is TGCGCCAGCAGCCAAGTAACTGAAACCTACGAGCAGTACTTC.

In its sample, this clonotype was seen a few times. V gene TRBV11-3 combines with J gene TRBJ2-5, with 11 bases fitting TRBD1. The CDR3 loop spans 15 amino acids. Germline trimming cut 5 bases from V and 7 bases from J; bases unmatched to any gene: 9. Germline lookup yields CDR1 SGHNT and CDR2 YENEEA. CDR3 bases: TGTGCCAGCAGCACGGGACAGGGGGACGGCGGGACCCAGTACTTC. It codes for CASSTGQGDGGTQYF. The entire variable domain, with the rest obtained from reference TRBV11-3 and TRBJ2-5, is as follows: EAGVVQSPRYKIIEKKQPVAFWCNPISGHNTLYWYLQNLGQGPELLIRYENEEAVDDSQLPKDRFSAERLKGVDSTLKIQPAELGDSAVYLCASSTGQGDGGTQYFGPGTRLLVL.

The chain couples TRBV6-1 to TRBJ1-1; D is undetermined. CDR3 length equals 16 residues. Trimming removed 7 bases from V and 3 bases from J, with 21 bases in between. CDR1 and CDR2 (germline): MNHNS, SASEGT. The CDR3 protein is CASIPPRAEGHTEAFF. The CDR3 DNA reads TGTGCCAGCATCCCCCCCCGGGCAGAAGGTCACACTGAAGCTTTCTTT.

The V and J genes are TRBV3-1 and TRBJ2-1; D might be TRBD2 (7 bases). Germline lookup yields CDR1 LGHDT and CDR2 YNNKEL (reference sequence). V was trimmed by 2 bases and J by 14 bases, leaving 16 bases between them. CDR3 length: 13 residues. CDR3 sequence: CASSQKGEGREFF. CDR3 in DNA: TGTGCCAGCAGCCAAAAGGGGGAGGGCCGGGAGTTCTTC.

The chain carries TRBV3-1 and TRBJ2-1; 8 nucleotides match TRBD2. CDR1 and CDR2 from the germline V gene are LGHDT and YNNKEL (reference sequence). V shed 0 bases, J shed 7 bases, and the junction held 8 bases outside the gene matches. CDR3 length: 16 amino acids. CDR3 protein: CASSQDAGGLWNEQFF. For the CDR3, the DNA is TGTGCCAGCAGCCAAGACGCGGGGGGCCTGTGGAATGAGCAGTTCTTC.

V is TRBV2 and J is TRBJ2-7; D may match TRBD1 or TRBD2 (5 bases each). This CDR3 spans 17 amino acids. Germline V gene lookup returns CDR1 SNHLY and CDR2 FYNNEI. V was clipped by 2 bases and J by 4 bases, with 21 bases between them. CDR3 sequence: CASSELNFVRGLYEQYF. DNA for the CDR3: TGTGCCAGCAGTGAACTTAACTTTGTTCGGGGCCTTTACGAGCAGTACTTC.

This clonotype was picked up a small number of times. The chain joins TRBV11-3 to TRBJ2-7; TRBD1 matches 9 bases. Looked up from germline, CDR1 is SGHNT and CDR2 is YENEEA. J was trimmed by 9 bases and V by 5 bases; bases with no gene match: 8. There are 13 residues in the CDR3. DNA of the CDR3: TGTGCCAGCAGCCCAGGGACAGGGTTAATGCAGTACTTC. Encoded protein: CASSPGTGLMQYF. The entire variable domain, with the rest obtained from reference TRBV11-3 and TRBJ2-7, is as follows: EAGVVQSPRYKIIEKKQPVAFWCNPISGHNTLYWYLQNLGQGPELLIRYENEEAVDDSQLPKDRFSAERLKGVDSTLKIQPAELGDSAVYLCASSPGTGLMQYFGPGTRLTVT.

This chain links TRBV29-1 with TRBJ1-1; D gene uncertain. CDR1 is SQVTM, CDR2 ANQGSEA, per germline. This CDR3 contains 12 residues. V was clipped by 5 bases and J by 0 bases, with 7 bases between them. The CDR3 nucleotides are TGCAGCGTTCCTGATTTGAACACTGAAGCTTTCTTT. Its translation: CSVPDLNTEAFF.

The sample holds a few counts of this clonotype. The V call is TRBV4-2, the J call TRBJ2-3; no clear D. V was clipped by 1 base and J by 4 bases, with 9 bases between them. Germline V gene lookup returns CDR1 LGHNA and CDR2 YNFKEQ. CDR3 length: 14 amino acids. CDR3 sequence (DNA): TGTGCCAGCAGCCAAGGGTTGCGAGCAGATACGCAGTATTTT. It codes for CASSQGLRADTQYF.

The gene calls are TRBV6-5 and TRBJ1-1, with a tentative D call TRBD1 (5 bases). The CDR3 extends over 18 amino acids. CDR1 and CDR2 from the germline V gene are MNHEY and SVGAGI. V was shortened by 2 bases and J by 1 base, with 20 bases between the two germline ends. CDR3 sequence: CASSYSIGPRGSNTEAFF. For the CDR3, the DNA is TGTGCCAGCAGTTACAGTATTGGGCCGCGGGGGTCGAACACTGAAGCTTTCTTT.

This clonotype was recorded a few times. The gene calls are TRBV5-1 and TRBJ2-3; D remains ambiguous. The CDR3 totals 14 residues. V dropped 3 bases and J dropped 2 bases, with 10 bases sitting between them. In germline, CDR1 is SGHRS, CDR2 YFSETQ. The CDR3 sequence is CASSSEQFTDTQYF. The CDR3 DNA reads TGCGCCAGCAGCTCTGAACAGTTCACAGATACGCAGTATTTT.

A note on this clonotype: The CDR3 ends on some other residue instead of the conserved phenylalanine or tryptophan, so this is likely a read error. The chain employs TRBV2 and TRBJ2-3; TRBD1 matches at 9 bases. The length of the CDR3 is 16 residues. From germline, CDR1 is SNHLY and CDR2 FYNNEI. The V segment lost 0 bases and the J segment 3 bases; nucleotides outside the gene matches: 4. Here the CDR3 reads CASSEAAGTGTDTQYY. CDR3 sequence (DNA): TGTGCCAGCAGTGAAGCCGCGGGGACAGGGACAGATACGCAGTATTAT.

This clonotype was observed many times. The V and J genes are TRBV29-1 and TRBJ2-6; no clear D. The CDR3 covers 14 residues. Looked up from germline, CDR1 is SQVTM and CDR2 is ANQGSEA. Trimming took 5 bases from V and 0 from J, leaving 8 bases between them. This CDR3 reads CSVRISSGANVLTF. DNA of the CDR3: TGCAGCGTTCGGATCAGCTCTGGGGCCAACGTCCTGACTTTC. The full variable domain, rest sourced from reference TRBV29-1 and TRBJ2-6, is SAVISQKPSRDICQRGTSLTIQCQVDSQVTMMFWYRQQPGQSLTLIATANQGSEATYESGFVIDKFPISRPNLTFSTLTVSNMSPEDSSIYLCSVRISSGANVLTFGAGSRLTVL.